The 7 T cell receptor beta chains reported below all come from one sample, sequenced in a study of blood T cell repertoires in COVID-19. Assay used: immunoSEQ multiplex PCR; TCRdb lists only in-frame clones, some missing. The sample consists of 85,000 to 90,000 clones, approximately 86% of them appearing once. Sequencing was performed on peripheral blood. These receptors were collected from a man aged 80 or over with active or convalescent COVID-19.

This sequence joins TRBV7-8 and TRBJ2-7; 16 positions match TRBD2. This CDR3 is 16 amino acids long. V gave up 4 bases and J gave up 6 bases; unmatched junction bases: 6. CDR1 SGHVS and CDR2 FQNEAQ come from the germline V gene. The CDR3 DNA sequence: TGTGCCAGCAGCTCGGGACTAGCGGGAGGGTTCTCCGAGCAGTACTTC. This codes for CASSSGLAGGFSEQYF.

As DNA, the CDR3 is TGTGCCAGCTCACCACGACTAGCGGGGGTTGGAGAGACCCAGTACTTC. Protein: CASSPRLAGVGETQYF. This chain links TRBV18 with TRBJ2-5, with TRBD2 matching 12 bases. Germline assignment: CDR1 KGHSH and CDR2 LQKENI. The length of the CDR3 is 16 residues. The V gene end was trimmed by 1 base and the J gene end by 4 bases; junction bases not matched to a gene: 4.

The V call is TRBV7-2, the J call TRBJ1-3; D not resolved. The CDR3 has 18 amino acids. The germline V gene encodes CDR1 SGHTA and CDR2 FQGNSA. With 1 base removed from V and 0 bases from J, the gap between germline ends came to 16 bases. The CDR3 spells CASSLVSFGGHSGNTIYF. Here the CDR3 DNA reads TGTGCCAGCAGCTTAGTTTCTTTCGGCGGCCACTCTGGAAACACCATATATTTT.

This clone showed up just a few times. J is TRBJ2-5 and V is TRBV24-1, with 10 positions matching TRBD1. CDR1 is KGHDR, CDR2 SFDVKD, per germline. This CDR3 has 16 amino acids. The junction had 3 bases not matched to a gene; V was cut back by 1 base and J by 2 bases. The CDR3 DNA reads as TGTGCCACCAGTGATTTTGGGACAGGGGATCAAGAGACCCAGTACTTC. It encodes CATSDFGTGDQETQYF.

The rearrangement uses TRBV18 and TRBJ1-1; TRBD1 matches 10 bases. The CDR3 loop spans 14 amino acids. Germline lookup yields CDR1 KGHSH and CDR2 LQKENI. After removal of 6 bases from V and 1 base from J, the junction contained 2 bases not matched to a gene. CDR3 nucleotide sequence: TGTGCCAGCTCTCGGGACAGGGGGAACACTGAAGCTTTCTTT. Its protein product is CASSRDRGNTEAFF.

The rearrangement links TRBV19 to TRBJ1-5; no clear D gene. Trimming removed 6 bases at V and 7 bases at J, with 13 bases between. The length of the CDR3 is 13 residues. Germline lookup yields CDR1 LNHDA and CDR2 SQIVND (reference sequence). The CDR3 is CASRLNQQQPQHF. The DNA of the CDR3 is TGTGCCAGTAGGTTAAACCAACAGCAGCCCCAGCATTTT.

The gene calls are TRBV9 and TRBJ2-2, with 9 nucleotides matching TRBD2. The V and J ends lost 3 bases and 3 bases, in that order; junction bases with no gene match: 3. Germline lookup yields CDR1 SGDLS and CDR2 YYNGEE. This CDR3 comprises 15 residues. The CDR3 protein is CASSGLAVYTGELFF. The CDR3 bases are TGTGCCAGCAGCGGACTAGCGGTATACACCGGGGAGCTGTTTTTT.